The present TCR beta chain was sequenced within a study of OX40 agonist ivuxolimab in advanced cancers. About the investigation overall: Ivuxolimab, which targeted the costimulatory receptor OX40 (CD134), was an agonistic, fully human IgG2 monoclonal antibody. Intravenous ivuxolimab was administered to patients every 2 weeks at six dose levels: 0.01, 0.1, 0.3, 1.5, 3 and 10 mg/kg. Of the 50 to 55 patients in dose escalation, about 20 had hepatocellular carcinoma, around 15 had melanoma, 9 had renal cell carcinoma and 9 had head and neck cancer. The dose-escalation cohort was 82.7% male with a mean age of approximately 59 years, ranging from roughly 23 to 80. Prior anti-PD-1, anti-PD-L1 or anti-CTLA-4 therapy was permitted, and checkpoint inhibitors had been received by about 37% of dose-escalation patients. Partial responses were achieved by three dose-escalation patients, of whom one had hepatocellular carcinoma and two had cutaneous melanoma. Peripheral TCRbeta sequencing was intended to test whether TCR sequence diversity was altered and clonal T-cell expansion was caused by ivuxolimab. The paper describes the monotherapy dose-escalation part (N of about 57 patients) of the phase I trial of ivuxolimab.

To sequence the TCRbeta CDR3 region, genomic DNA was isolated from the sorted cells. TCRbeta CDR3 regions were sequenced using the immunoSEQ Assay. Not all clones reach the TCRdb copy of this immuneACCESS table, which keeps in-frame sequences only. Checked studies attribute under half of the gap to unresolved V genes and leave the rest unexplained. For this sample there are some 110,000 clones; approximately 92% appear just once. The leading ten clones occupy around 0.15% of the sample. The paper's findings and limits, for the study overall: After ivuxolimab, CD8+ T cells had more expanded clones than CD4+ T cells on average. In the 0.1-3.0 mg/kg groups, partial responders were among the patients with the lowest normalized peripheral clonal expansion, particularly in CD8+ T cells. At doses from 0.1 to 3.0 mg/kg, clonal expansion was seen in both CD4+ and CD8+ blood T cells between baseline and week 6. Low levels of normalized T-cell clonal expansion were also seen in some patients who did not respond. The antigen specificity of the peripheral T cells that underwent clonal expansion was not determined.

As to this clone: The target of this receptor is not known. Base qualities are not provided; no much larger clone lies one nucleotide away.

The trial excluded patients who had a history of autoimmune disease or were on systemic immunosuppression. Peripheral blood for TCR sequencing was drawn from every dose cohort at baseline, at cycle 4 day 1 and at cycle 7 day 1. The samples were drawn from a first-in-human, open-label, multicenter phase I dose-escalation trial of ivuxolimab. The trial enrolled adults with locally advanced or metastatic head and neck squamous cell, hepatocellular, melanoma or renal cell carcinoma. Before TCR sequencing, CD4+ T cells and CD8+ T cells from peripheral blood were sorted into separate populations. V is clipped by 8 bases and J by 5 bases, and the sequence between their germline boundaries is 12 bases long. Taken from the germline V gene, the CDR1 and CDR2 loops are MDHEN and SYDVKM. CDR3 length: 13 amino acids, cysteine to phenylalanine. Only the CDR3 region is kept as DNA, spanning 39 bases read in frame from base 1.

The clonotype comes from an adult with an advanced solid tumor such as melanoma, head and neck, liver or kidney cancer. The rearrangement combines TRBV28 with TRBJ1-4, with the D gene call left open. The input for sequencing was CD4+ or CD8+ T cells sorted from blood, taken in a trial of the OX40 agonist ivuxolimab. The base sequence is TGTGCCAGCCGAAGAGCGGGGAATGAAAAACTGTTTTTT. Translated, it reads CASRRAGNEKLFF.